This TCR beta chain was identified during a study of T cell changes during pregnancy in multiple sclerosis. Clones were sequenced by immunoSEQ multiplex PCR, and TCRdb holds only the in-frame ones, with some missing. The data contain tens of thousands of clones, 91% of them singletons. CDR1 and CDR2 (germline): LNHDA, SQIVND (reference sequence). The CDR3 is made up of 17 amino acids. V shed 7 bases and J shed 0 bases, with 21 bases lying between them. J is TRBJ1-1 and V is TRBV19; the D gene is possibly TRBD1 (6 bases). The source is a female donor with multiple sclerosis, enrolled in a pregnancy study. The material was peripheral blood, obtained in the first trimester of pregnancy. The CDR3 spells CASTARMGASMNTEAFF. For the CDR3, the DNA is TGTGCCAGTACCGCCAGGATGGGGGCGTCGATGAACACTGAAGCTTTCTTT.